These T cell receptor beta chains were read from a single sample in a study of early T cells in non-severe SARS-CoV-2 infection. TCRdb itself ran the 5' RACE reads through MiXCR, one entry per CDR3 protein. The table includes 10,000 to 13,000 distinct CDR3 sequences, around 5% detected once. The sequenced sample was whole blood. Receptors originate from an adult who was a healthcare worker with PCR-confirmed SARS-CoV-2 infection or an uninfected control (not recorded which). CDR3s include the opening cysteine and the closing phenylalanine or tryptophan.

CDR3: CASSPSLGQRGEKLFF; V: TRBV12-3/TRBV12-4
CDR3: CASSQVSGNNYGYTF; V: TRBV4-3
CDR3: CASSRGANTEAFF; V: TRBV14
CDR3: CASSATGTDYGYTF; V: TRBV2
CDR3: CASSLDWRSYNEQFF; V: TRBV11-2
CDR3: CASSLVGRGSPLHF; V: TRBV11-2
CDR3: CASSLGTSGDTQYF; V: TRBV5-1
CDR3: CASSYSRATGGFYEQYF; V: TRBV6-2/TRBV6-3
CDR3: CASSYSTPGKGKNEQFF; V: TRBV7-9
CDR3: CASSPRAPTRQYF; V: TRBV5-8
CDR3: CASRVQGSSNQPQHF; V: TRBV6-1
CDR3: CASSPRTGGNTEAFF; V: TRBV7-9
CDR3: CASSLELGQEQFF; V: TRBV5-1
CDR3: CASSQLAGGYEQYF; V: TRBV6-5
CDR3: CASSLESYRDIQYF; V: TRBV5-1
CDR3: CATSRELNSPLHF; V: TRBV15
CDR3: CASSARQGAYEKLFF; V: TRBV5-4
CDR3: CASSDSFNYGYTF; V: TRBV6-5